These T cell receptor beta chains were read from a single sample in a study of OX40 agonist ivuxolimab in advanced cancers. Measured with immunoSEQ multiplex PCR; TCRdb has only the in-frame clones, and not every one. The data contain 65,000 to 85,000 clones, about 82% of them singletons. The sample in question was CD4+ or CD8+ T cells sorted from blood, obtained in a trial of the OX40 agonist ivuxolimab. The receptors stem from an adult with an advanced solid tumor such as melanoma, head and neck, liver or kidney cancer. The conserved cysteine and the conserved F or W are not part of the CDR3 here. The order of the fields is V gene, D gene, clone size, J gene, CDR3 protein. D genes are given only for firm matches. The size entry is marked missing in some rows and otherwise reads once, few, many or a size class.

v_gene: TRBV7-2; d_gene: NA; abundance: NA; j_gene: TRBJ2-3; CDR3aa: ASSSGGGADTQY
v_gene: TRBV4-2; d_gene: TRBD1; abundance: NA; j_gene: TRBJ1-2; CDR3aa: ASSRYGQGEEYGYT
v_gene: TRBV2; d_gene: NA; abundance: NA; j_gene: TRBJ1-1; CDR3aa: ASRVPGGWGTEAF
v_gene: TRBV19; d_gene: NA; abundance: NA; j_gene: TRBJ2-1; CDR3aa: ASSGRPSYNEQF
v_gene: TRBV10-3; d_gene: NA; abundance: NA; j_gene: TRBJ1-4; CDR3aa: AISTGRFNEKLF
v_gene: TRBV4-3; d_gene: TRBD1; abundance: NA; j_gene: TRBJ2-2; CDR3aa: ASSQEVQGAYTGELF
v_gene: TRBV29-1; d_gene: NA; abundance: NA; j_gene: TRBJ2-3; CDR3aa: SVSGLGYTDTQY
v_gene: TRBV30; d_gene: NA; abundance: NA; j_gene: TRBJ2-1; CDR3aa: AWSPRGGGEQF
v_gene: TRBV7-9; d_gene: NA; abundance: few; j_gene: TRBJ2-5; CDR3aa: ASSLGEAWGKETQY
v_gene: TRBV5-1; d_gene: TRBD1; abundance: NA; j_gene: TRBJ2-6; CDR3aa: ASSWTGGGGANVLT
v_gene: TRBV7-6; d_gene: TRBD2; abundance: NA; j_gene: TRBJ2-7; CDR3aa: ASSFASGWDEQY
v_gene: TRBV7-8; d_gene: TRBD1; abundance: NA; j_gene: TRBJ1-1; CDR3aa: ASSPGEGQGNTEAF
v_gene: TRBV5-5; d_gene: NA; abundance: NA; j_gene: TRBJ2-7; CDR3aa: ASSPGPGREQY
v_gene: TRBV7-9; d_gene: TRBD2; abundance: NA; j_gene: TRBJ2-7; CDR3aa: ASSQTSGRAFDEQY
v_gene: TRBV28; d_gene: TRBD1; abundance: NA; j_gene: TRBJ1-5; CDR3aa: ASRETGTNQPQH
v_gene: TRBV6-1; d_gene: NA; abundance: NA; j_gene: TRBJ1-5; CDR3aa: ASSPAGNQPQH
v_gene: TRBV28; d_gene: NA; abundance: NA; j_gene: TRBJ2-2; CDR3aa: ASSNGGGTGELF
v_gene: TRBV7-3; d_gene: NA; abundance: NA; j_gene: TRBJ2-4; CDR3aa: ASSFPKDIQY
v_gene: TRBV7-9; d_gene: NA; abundance: once; j_gene: TRBJ1-2; CDR3aa: ASSSPQTDNYGYT
v_gene: TRBV6-1; d_gene: NA; abundance: NA; j_gene: TRBJ1-3; CDR3aa: ASSHLYSGNTIY
v_gene: TRBV7-2; d_gene: NA; abundance: NA; j_gene: TRBJ2-3; CDR3aa: ASSLEGSFTDTQY
v_gene: TRBV6-1; d_gene: TRBD1; abundance: few; j_gene: TRBJ1-5; CDR3aa: ASRRQGASNQPQH